These T cell receptor beta chains were read from a single sample in a study of blood T cells in healthy people across ages. A single record per CDR3 protein comes from TCRdb applying MiXCR to the 5' RACE reads. Of some 1,500,000 distinct CDR3 sequences in the sample, approximately 43% were seen once. The specimen was blood. Receptors were obtained from a woman between 18 and 30 years old in good health. Both conserved end residues are part of each CDR3. D genes are given only for firm matches. Size values are once, few and many counts, or a class for expanded clones, and some rows have none.

size	J	D	V	DNA	CDR3
few	TRBJ2-1	.	TRBV20-1	TGCAGTGCCGGGACTCTCTATGAGCAGTTCTTC	CSAGTLYEQFF
few	TRBJ2-5	.	TRBV20-1	TGCAGTGCCTCCGAGGGCGGGGAGACCCAGTACTTC	CSASEGGETQYF
many	TRBJ2-1	TRBD1	TRBV9	TGTGCCAGCAGCGCCCGGGACAGGGTGGTAAATGAGCAGTTCTTC	CASSARDRVVNEQFF
.	TRBJ2-1	TRBD2	TRBV24-1	TGTGCCACCAGTGATTTACTAGCGGGAGTTAGTGAGCAGTTCTTC	CATSDLLAGVSEQFF
many	TRBJ1-2	.	TRBV20-1	TGCAGTGCTAGAGGTAGTGGTACCCGTGGCTACACCTTC	CSARGSGTRGYTF
.	TRBJ1-4	.	TRBV15	TGTGCCACCACCCTCGGACCACTTAATGAAAAACTGTTTTTT	CATTLGPLNEKLFF
.	TRBJ2-5	TRBD2	TRBV20-1	TGCAGTCCGTATAGCGGGAGCCAAGAGACCCAGTACTTC	CSPYSGSQETQYF
few	TRBJ1-2	TRBD1	TRBV4-3	TGCGCCAGCAGCCAAGCGGGACAGAGCGGGGGCTACACCTTC	CASSQAGQSGGYTF
few	TRBJ2-1	TRBD2	TRBV20-1	TGCAGTGCTAGAGTGAGCGGGAGCTCCTTCTTCTACAATGAGCAGTTCTTC	CSARVSGSSFFYNEQFF
.	TRBJ2-7	.	TRBV29-1	TGCAGCGTTGAATTTGGGGTGGACGAGCAGTACTTC	CSVEFGVDEQYF
.	TRBJ2-4	.	TRBV2	TGTGCCAGCAGTGACGAGGTCTGGGGCAAAAACATTCAGTACTTC	CASSDEVWGKNIQYF
few	TRBJ1-2	.	TRBV4-1	TGCGCCAGCAGCCAAGATCACGGCTACACCTTC	CASSQDHGYTF
.	TRBJ2-1	TRBD1	TRBV3-1	TGTGCCAGCAGGCCTCGGGACAGGGGAAAACCTACCTACAATGAGCAGTTCTTC	CASRPRDRGKPTYNEQFF
.	TRBJ1-2	.	TRBV6-5	TGTGCCAGCATAAGGGAGGGCCCTGGCTACACCTTC	CASIREGPGYTF
few	TRBJ1-1	TRBD1	TRBV10-3	TGTGCCATCAGCTCCGGGACAGGGAACACTGAAGCTTTCTTT	CAISSGTGNTEAFF
.	TRBJ2-1	.	TRBV7-3	TGTGCCAGCAGCTTAGGGTCGATCAACGAGCAGTTCTTC	CASSLGSINEQFF
.	TRBJ2-7	.	TRBV6-2/TRBV6-3	TGTGCCAGCACTCGACTACACTCCTACAATGAGCAGTACTTC	CASTRLHSYNEQYF
few	TRBJ2-3	.	TRBV7-3	TGTGCCAGCAGCTTAAGACAAAGCATAGATACGCAGTATTTT	CASSLRQSIDTQYF
.	TRBJ2-7	.	TRBV6-2/TRBV6-3	TGTGCCAGCAGTCTCGTTCGACAGGCCCACGAGCAGTACTTC	CASSLVRQAHEQYF
few	TRBJ1-5	TRBD1	TRBV27	TGTGCCAGCAGTGGAGCCGGGACAGGGGCTCACAATCAGCCCCAGCATTTT	CASSGAGTGAHNQPQHF
few	TRBJ2-3	TRBD2	TRBV18	TGTGCCAGCTCACCCCCGGGGGGAGCGAGAGATACGCAGTATTTT	CASSPPGGARDTQYF
few	TRBJ2-3	.	TRBV20-1	TGCAGTGCGGAAGGGACTCCAGATACGCAGTATTTT	CSAEGTPDTQYF
.	TRBJ2-1	TRBD1	TRBV6-5	TGTGCCAGCAGTTACGACAGGGGCCCCCACAATGAGCAGTTCTTC	CASSYDRGPHNEQFF
.	TRBJ2-1	TRBD2	TRBV12-5	TGTGCTAGTGGTTTGCCTCGGAGGGGAGGGCTAGCGGGGGGGCAAAATGAGCAGTTCTTC	CASGLPRRGGLAGGQNEQFF
.	TRBJ2-2	.	TRBV9	TGTGTCAGCAGCCCCCTCGGCGGGGAGCTGTTTTTT	CVSSPLGGELFF
.	TRBJ1-1	.	TRBV7-2	TGTGCCAGCAGCTTAGGTAAGGGGCGCGGCACTGAAGCTTTCTTT	CASSLGKGRGTEAFF
few	TRBJ2-1	TRBD1	TRBV4-3	TGCGCCAGCAGCCAAGACCGGACAGGGTCTCGGTTCTTC	CASSQDRTGSRFF
few	TRBJ2-7	TRBD2	TRBV27	TGTGCCAGCAGTTCCCCTCGACTAGCCGGCTCCTACGAGCAGTACTTC	CASSSPRLAGSYEQYF